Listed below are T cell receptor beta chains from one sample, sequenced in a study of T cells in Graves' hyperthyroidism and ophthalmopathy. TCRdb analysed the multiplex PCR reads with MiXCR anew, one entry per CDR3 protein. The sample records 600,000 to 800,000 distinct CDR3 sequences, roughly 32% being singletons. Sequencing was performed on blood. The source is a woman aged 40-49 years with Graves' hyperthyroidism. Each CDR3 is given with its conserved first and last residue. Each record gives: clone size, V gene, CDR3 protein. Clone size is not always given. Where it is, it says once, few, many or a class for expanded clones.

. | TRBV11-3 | CASRFESYEQYF
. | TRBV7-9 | CASSQRSPSGGFSPLHF
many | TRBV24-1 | CATSDRVGQGNYGYTF
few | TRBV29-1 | CSVTSGTDDSGANVLTF
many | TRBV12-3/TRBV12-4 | CASSLDRDQPQHF
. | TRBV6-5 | CASSYSLDRGLSYEQYF
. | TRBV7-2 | CASSLPNKGRTGGRMNTEAFF
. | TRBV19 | CASSILGRYSNQPQHF
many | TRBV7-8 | CASSDRAHEAFF
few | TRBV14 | CASSQEPGGAYEQYF
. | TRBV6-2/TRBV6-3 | CASSPSLGDTEAFF
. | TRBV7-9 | CASRPRGRILNTGELFF
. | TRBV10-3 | CAISVWRGGANQPQHF
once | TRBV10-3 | CAADRGVNTGELFF
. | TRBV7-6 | CASSKGGEANYGYTF
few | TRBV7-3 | CASSQGTGGEQYF
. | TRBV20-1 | CSASNPGQGDTGELFF
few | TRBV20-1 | CSARDLIAGELFF
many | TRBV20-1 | CSATDRAPYEQYF
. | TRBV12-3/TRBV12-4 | CASSLIAGGNTGELFF
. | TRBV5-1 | CASSLSDSPPEAFF
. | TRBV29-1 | CSAERQGRHYTF
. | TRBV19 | CASSTDAYEQYF
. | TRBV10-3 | CASSEVRVANTGELFF
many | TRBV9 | CASSVGAAMGEQYF
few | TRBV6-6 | CASSGTARGAFF
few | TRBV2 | CASSSSGTGGLGYTF
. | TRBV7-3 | CAGSTQGNTEAFF
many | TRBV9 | CASSVAGGAITGELFF
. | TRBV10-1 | CASSRQGPNTEAFF
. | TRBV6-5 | CASSYSRGVGSGNTIYF
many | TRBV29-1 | CSVATVLSYEQYF
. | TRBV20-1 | CSARSGGAANSPLHF
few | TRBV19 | CASSIRGAGNQPQHF
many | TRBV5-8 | CASSFIGGLGYGYTF
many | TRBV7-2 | CASSLAMDRGYTF
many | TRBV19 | CASSSAETAPGLETQYF
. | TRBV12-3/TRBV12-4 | CASSSGPRLREQYF
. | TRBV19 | CASSIARGGGQYF
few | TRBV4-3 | CASSQDHKGNQPQHF
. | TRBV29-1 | CSVVGTSGRDEQYF
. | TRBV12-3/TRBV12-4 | CASSLFRTGIILLSGNTIYF
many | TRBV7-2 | CASREGGAAFF
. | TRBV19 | CASRMGLQGVNEAFF
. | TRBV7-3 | CASSLIPGLGLRSSYNSPLHF
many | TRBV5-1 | CASIQTNTGELFF
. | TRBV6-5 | CASSYRQGGEETQYF
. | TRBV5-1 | CASSLVGGPYYEQYF
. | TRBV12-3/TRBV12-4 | CASSFGGQNYEQYF
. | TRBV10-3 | CAISTGELFF
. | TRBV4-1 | CASSQIREGTEAFF
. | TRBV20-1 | CSARDFFYEDRRYF
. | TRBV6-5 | CASRKQQGSTEAFF
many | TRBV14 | CASSQRHKQVHQPQHF
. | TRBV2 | CASQDENQPQHF
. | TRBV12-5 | CASGLVGDRHYEQYF
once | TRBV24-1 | CATSDTGTVLGYTF